The 9 T cell receptor beta chains given below trace back to one sample, sequenced in a study of T cell responses to AZD1222 COVID-19 vaccine. Only in-frame clones appear in the TCRdb table, and some are missing; sequencing was by immunoSEQ multiplex PCR. The sample comprises under 150,000 clones, around 80% of which are singletons, and about 26% rests with the top ten. The sequencing used peripheral blood, collected 28 days after the second AZD1222 dose. The origin of the receptors is an adult who received the AZD1222 COVID-19 vaccine.

The chain combines TRBV6-5 with TRBJ2-7; D gene uncertain. The CDR3 extends over 12 amino acids. CDR1 is MNHEY and CDR2 is SVGAGI in the germline V gene. V lost 4 bases and J lost 2, with 6 bases in between. The DNA for the CDR3 is TGTGCCAGCAGTTTTGGGGCCTACGAGCAGTACTTC. As protein: CASSFGAYEQYF.

The rearrangement links TRBV25-1 to TRBJ1-1; unclear D gene. Between the trimmed V and J ends, which lost 10 bases and 5 bases, there was a span of 26 bases. CDR3 length: 16 amino acids. Germline CDR1 MGHDK, CDR2 SYGVNS. CDR3: CATSRAERTGRTEAFF. The CDR3 region has the DNA TGTGCCACCAGCCGGGCGGAAAGGACGGGGAGGACTGAAGCTTTCTTT.

This sequence joins TRBV7-3 and TRBJ2-5; D is possibly TRBD2 (7 bases). Looked up from germline, CDR1 is SGHTA and CDR2 is FQGTGA. The germline V and J ends were trimmed by 2 bases and 4 bases, with 14 bases remaining between them. This CDR3 is built from 15 residues. In DNA, the CDR3 is TGTGCCAGCAGCTTAGATACAGGGAGGGGAGAGACCCAGTACTTC. Protein sequence: CASSLDTGRGETQYF.

The CDR3 coding sequence is TGTGCCAGCAGCTTAGACGGGGCAGGGGCCACAGATACGCAGTATTTT. Translated, it gives CASSLDGAGATDTQYF. The chain has TRBV11-3 and TRBJ2-3; a weak D match, TRBD1 (6 bases). Per germline, CDR1 SGHNT and CDR2 YENEEA. The CDR3 is 16 amino acids. Trimming removed 0 bases at V and 2 bases at J, with 12 bases between.

This clone was seen more than once but under ten times. The CDR3: CASSYRGQFGYTF. CDR3 coding DNA: TGTGCCAGCTCATACAGGGGGCAATTTGGCTACACCTTC. The chain employs TRBV2 and TRBJ1-2; 9 positions agree with TRBD1. J was trimmed by 7 bases and V by 8 bases; bases with no gene match: 8. This CDR3 is built from 13 residues. Per the germline V gene, CDR1 is SNHLY and CDR2 is FYNNEI.

The genes are TRBV7-2 and TRBJ1-5, with TRBD1 identical over 8 bases. CDR3 length: 13 amino acids. CDR1 is SGHTA and CDR2 is FQGNSA in the germline V gene. Trimming removed 8 bases from V and 13 bases from J; junction bases left unmatched: 13. In DNA, the CDR3 is TGTGCCAGCTTAGGGACAGGAGTGGGCCCGCAGCATTTT. Protein product: CASLGTGVGPQHF.

The genes are TRBV6-6 and TRBJ1-2, with D unresolved. Germline assignment: CDR1 MNHNY and CDR2 SVGAGI (reference sequence). V was shortened by 0 bases and J by 2 bases, with 7 bases between the two germline ends. This CDR3 has 14 residues. The CDR3 protein is CASSYSEANYGYTF. CDR3 DNA sequence: TGTGCCAGCAGTTACTCGGAGGCCAACTATGGCTACACCTTC.

This clone occurred a few times. The chain carries TRBV5-1 and TRBJ2-2; 8 bases align to TRBD1. CDR1 is SGHRS and CDR2 is YFSETQ in the germline V gene. This CDR3 is 16 amino acids long. V lost 1 base, J lost 5 bases, and 7 bases stayed unmatched. Here the CDR3 reads CASSLWQTGATGELFF. The CDR3 DNA reads as TGCGCCAGCAGCTTGTGGCAGACAGGGGCAACCGGGGAGCTGTTTTTT. The whole variable domain, filled in from reference TRBV5-1 and TRBJ2-2, reads KAGVTQTPRYLIKTRGQQVTLSCSPISGHRSVSWYQQTPGQGLQFLFEYFSETQRNKGNFPGRFSGRQFSNSRSEMNVSTLELGDSALYLCASSLWQTGATGELFFGEGSRLTVL.

This clone was seen once. This chain joins TRBV4-3 and TRBJ2-5, with 8 bases fitting TRBD2. The CDR3 runs 15 residues. Germline assignment: CDR1 LGHNA and CDR2 YSLEER. J lost 3 bases, V lost 3 bases, and 6 bases had no gene match. The CDR3 region is CASSQGTSKEETQYF. CDR3 sequence (DNA): TGCGCCAGCAGCCAGGGGACTAGTAAGGAAGAGACCCAGTACTTC.